The subject of this entry is one TCR beta chain. The data belong to a study of blood T cell repertoires in COVID-19. Study in general: Specimens from acute and convalescent COVID-19 originated in the United States, Italy and Spain. T cells, B-cell-depleted T cells, or PBMCs provided the cDNA or gDNA that served as material.

In the authors' workflow: Reference gene primer amplification gave estimated nucleated cell counts. Using immunoSEQ multiplex PCR, the repertoire was profiled, and TCRdb retains in-frame clones only, with some absent. That table supplies the V and J calls and clone size; D and trimming were determined from the DNA. The profile covers some 29,000 clones, with 70% to 90% appearing a single time and 8% to 10% taken by the ten largest. Source material: peripheral blood. The TCR originated in a human donor in a cohort sampled during active COVID-19.

The CDR3 nucleotides read TGTGCCAGCAGCCAAGGGCTAGCGGACTACACAGATACGCAGTATTTT. Its translation: CASSQGLADYTDTQYF. The chain has TRBV3-1 (or the pseudogene TRBV3-2) and TRBJ2-3; TRBD2 matches at 7 bases. Germline V gene lookup returns CDR1 LGHDT and CDR2 YNNKEL (reference sequence). J lost 2 bases, V lost 1 base, and 6 bases had no gene match. This CDR3 has 16 residues.